This T cell receptor beta chain was retrieved from a study of blood T cell repertoires in COVID-19. This CDR3 spans 15 amino acids. Germline-derived CDR1 and CDR2 are SGHTA and FQGNSA. Losses at the gene ends were 5 bases for V and 4 bases for J; bases not matched to a gene: 8. Authors' methods: Reference gene primers were amplified, and this amplification served to estimate nucleated cell counts. Sequencing used immunoSEQ multiplex PCR; TCRdb keeps in-frame clones, though not all of them. V, J and clone size reflect that table, while D and trimming were determined from the DNA. In the table there are 70,000 to 95,000 clones, around 96% of which are singletons.

The gene calls are TRBV7-2 and TRBJ2-3, with 8 nucleotides matching TRBD2. The sequence derives from a human donor with active COVID-19. The donor label of this sample is uncertain. The sample comprised peripheral blood. The CDR3 sequence: CASSPGGGRADTQYF. CDR3 sequence (DNA): TGTGCCAGCAGCCCGGGGGGGGGTCGCGCAGATACGCAGTATTTT. The full variable domain, in which reference TRBV7-2 and TRBJ2-3 provide the parts outside the CDR3, is GAGVSQSPSNKVTEKGKDVELRCDPISGHTALYWYRQSLGQGLEFLIYFQGNSAPDKSGLPSDRFSAERTGGSVSTLTIQRTQQEDSAVYLCASSPGGGRADTQYFGPGTRLTVL.